The clone carrying this TCR beta chain was found a few times. Its antigen is still unknown. This specimen belongs to a study of cytomegalovirus exposure and HLA in healthy donors. Study-wide context: There were fewer than 130 million unique TCR beta sequences, drawn from 150 million to 200 million T cells, in an earlier analysis. Samples from HLA-typed donors yielded 65 million to 85 million unique TCRs in an early data release.

Study-level points and caveats: Later on, an analysis showed TCR association rates differing by HLA locus, with DRB1 the most and HLA-C the fewest.

The PCR was carried out with 60 Vbeta primers and 13 Jbeta primers. In the study's own analysis: In a later analysis, around 12 million of 65 million to 90 million unique beta chains occurred in at least two donors. This table comes from immunoSEQ multiplex PCR, and its TCRdb copy is limited to in-frame clones, with some not included. From that table come the V and J calls and clone size; the DNA was used to work out D and trimming. Of about 190,000 clones in the sample, roughly three quarters were seen once. J lost 0 bases, V lost 5 bases, and 7 bases had no gene match. Germline CDR1 is MRHNA and CDR2 is SNTAGT. This CDR3 has 15 amino acids.

The origin of this receptor is a young woman in good health and CMV-seronegative. V and J are TRBV6-4 and TRBJ2-7; 7 bases are shared with TRBD2. Sequences were obtained from PBMCs. Here the CDR3 reads CASSYSGASSYEQYF. For the CDR3, the DNA is TGTGCCAGCAGTTACAGCGGGGCCAGCTCCTACGAGCAGTACTTC.